This T cell receptor beta chain originates from a study of cytomegalovirus exposure and HLA in healthy donors. Study observations and caveats: As was reported, the HLA-A and HLA-B alleles of most subjects were accurately predicted from TCR beta sequences. Several of the most significant clusters were apparently associated with common viral pathogens in a later analysis.

This CDR3 comprises 12 residues. The germline CDR1 and CDR2 sequences are SEHNR and FQNEAQ (reference sequence). The germline V and J ends were trimmed by 1 base and 7 bases, with 7 bases remaining between them. Only a few counts were recorded for this clone. What it binds is not known. The study ran its PCR with 60 Vbeta and 13 Jbeta primers. Repertoires were generated with immunoSEQ multiplex PCR, while TCRdb's copy carries only in-frame clones and drops some. The sample has 90,000 to 110,000 clones, approximately 80% seen once. V and J are TRBV7-9 and TRBJ1-2; TRBD1 might be the D (5 bases). This TCR derives from a man aged 25-40 years in good health and CMV-seronegative. Sequenced: PBMCs. Here the CDR3 reads CASSLDGGGYTF. The CDR3 DNA reads TGTGCCAGCAGCTTAGACGGGGGTGGCTACACCTTC.